Shown below are 19 T cell receptor beta chains from a single sample sequenced in a study of lymphopenia after photon versus proton radiotherapy. Generated by immunoSEQ multiplex PCR, the TCRdb table keeps only in-frame clones and is missing some. The sample gives about 39,000 clones, roughly 92% of which show up once; 13% to 15% is in the top ten. The material was peripheral blood, obtained from a patient treated with photon-based radiotherapy. The receptors originated from a man between 60 and 75 years old with cholangiocarcinoma.

This chain uses TRBV19 with TRBJ2-3; no clear D. Germline V gives CDR1 LNHDA, CDR2 SQIVND (reference sequence). The CDR3 is made up of 15 amino acids. V lost 5 bases and J lost 1, with 13 bases in between. The CDR3 spells CASSLIRTGTDTQYF. CDR3 in DNA: TGTGCCAGTAGTCTTATAAGAACGGGCACAGATACGCAGTATTTT.

V and J are TRBV28 and TRBJ2-7; 9 bases are shared with TRBD1. The CDR3 consists of 14 residues. With 10 bases clipped from V and 2 bases from J, the junction kept 9 bases outside the gene matches. Germline V lookup: CDR1 MDHEN, CDR2 SYDVKM. The CDR3 reads CAIETGTGTYEQYF. The CDR3 coding sequence is TGTGCCATCGAGACCGGGACAGGGACCTACGAGCAGTACTTC.

This clone was seen only a few times. This sequence joins TRBV29-1 and TRBJ2-7; TRBD2 agrees at 8 bases. The junction had 10 bases not matched to a gene; V was cut back by 5 bases and J by 7 bases. The CDR3 is 13 residues long. Germline assignment: CDR1 SQVTM and CDR2 ANQGSEA. The CDR3 DNA is TGCAGCGTTTCCGGGACTAGGGTTGAAGAGCAGTACTTC. It yields the protein CSVSGTRVEEQYF.

This clone was seen only a few times. The rearrangement links TRBV28 to TRBJ1-2; D gene uncertain. The V and J ends lost 10 bases and 2 bases respectively, with 8 bases between them. The CDR3 runs to 11 residues. Germline CDR1 reads MDHEN; CDR2 reads SYDVKM. In DNA, the CDR3 is TGTGCCACTGACAACAACTATGGCTACACCTTC. Translating it yields CATDNNYGYTF.

On this clone itself: One junction end does not reproduce the germline sequence, and a read error may be involved. The chain is built from TRBV6-6 and TRBJ2-3; D is perhaps TRBD2 (5 bases). The CDR3 covers 11 residues. The germline gives CDR1 MNHNY, CDR2 SVGAGI (reference sequence). The CDR3 sequence is CASSMGDAQYF. The CDR3 region has the DNA TGTGCCAGCAGTATGGGAGATGCGCAGTATTTT.

J is TRBJ1-1 and V is TRBV6-6; maybe TRBD1 (5 bases). Deletions cut 7 bases from V and 1 base from J, with 16 bases between. Germline CDR1 is MNHNY and CDR2 is SVGAGI (reference sequence). The CDR3 has 15 amino acids. CDR3 nucleotides: TGTGCCAGCATACACGCCGGGGCCCGGAACACTGAAGCTTTCTTT. Its protein is CASIHAGARNTEAFF.

The rearrangement joins TRBV5-1 to TRBJ2-7, with no clear D. V dropped 4 bases and J dropped 4 bases, with 9 bases sitting between them. The CDR3 spans 12 residues. Germline V gene lookup returns CDR1 SGHRS and CDR2 YFSETQ. CDR3 region: CASSTEEYEQYF. The CDR3 nucleotides are TGCGCCAGCAGCACGGAAGAGTACGAGCAGTACTTC.

This chain joins TRBV6-1 and TRBJ1-2; D is ambiguous. V lost 0 bases and J lost 4, with 18 bases in between. Germline assignment: CDR1 MNHNS and CDR2 SASEGT. This CDR3 contains 17 residues. The CDR3 coding sequence is TGTGCCAGCAGTGAAGCTGGGCCCTCTCGGATACCCTATGGCTACACCTTC. Protein: CASSEAGPSRIPYGYTF.

This chain connects TRBV29-1 to TRBJ2-1, with D possibly TRBD2 on 5 matching bases. Germline values: CDR1 SQVTM, CDR2 ANQGSEA. There are 16 residues in the CDR3. Trimming removed 0 bases from V and 7 bases from J, with 19 bases in between. The CDR3 sequence: CSVEETDGVLVNEQFF. CDR3 DNA sequence: TGCAGCGTTGAAGAAACCGACGGGGTCCTCGTTAATGAGCAGTTCTTC.

The chain links TRBV9 to TRBJ2-2, with no clear D. The germline V and J ends were trimmed by 5 bases and 1 base, with 6 bases remaining between them. Per the germline V gene, CDR1 is SGDLS and CDR2 is YYNGEE. The CDR3 covers 13 residues. The CDR3 reads CASRGRNTGELFF. Written as DNA, the CDR3 is TGTGCCAGCAGAGGACGGAACACCGGGGAGCTGTTTTTT. Full variable domain (outside the CDR3, taken from reference TRBV9 and TRBJ2-2): DSGVTQTPKHLITATGQRVTLRCSPRSGDLSVYWYQQSLDQGLQFLIQYYNGEERAKGNILERFSAQQFPDLHSELNLSSLELGDSALYFCASRGRNTGELFFGEGSRLTVL.

The chain employs TRBV5-6 and TRBJ1-5; 10 nucleotides line up with TRBD1. With V trimmed by 0 bases and J by 6 bases, 3 bases remained unmatched. From germline, CDR1 is SGHDT and CDR2 YYEEEE. The CDR3 has 15 amino acids. The CDR3 loop is CASSLGTGGLQPQHF. The CDR3, as DNA: TGTGCCAGCAGCTTGGGGACAGGGGGTCTTCAGCCCCAGCATTTT.

The rearrangement joins TRBV19 to TRBJ2-1; 7 nucleotides line up with TRBD1. The CDR3 is 14 amino acids. Germline CDR1 LNHDA, CDR2 SQIVND (reference sequence). Germline trimming cut 5 bases from V and 6 bases from J; bases unmatched to any gene: 7. CDR3: CASSPRTGPNEQFF. The CDR3 bases are TGTGCCAGTAGTCCGAGGACAGGCCCCAATGAGCAGTTCTTC. Based on the CDR3 plus reference TRBV19 and TRBJ2-1, the full variable domain is DGGITQSPKYLFRKEGQNVTLSCEQNLNHDAMYWYRQDPGQGLRLIYYSQIVNDFQKGDIAEGYSVSREKKESFPLTVTSAQKNPTAFYLCASSPRTGPNEQFFGPGTRLTVL.

The chain couples TRBV6-9 to TRBJ2-7; D gene uncertain. V lost 5 bases and J 2 bases, leaving 4 bases between the germline ends. This CDR3 has 11 residues. The germline CDR1 and CDR2 sequences are MNHGY and SVAAGI. The CDR3 loop reads CASSRPYEQYF. DNA for the CDR3: TGTGCCAGCAGTCGTCCCTACGAGCAGTACTTC.

The J gene is TRBJ2-1, the V gene TRBV5-1; D remains unclear. The CDR3 spans 16 residues. Germline lookup yields CDR1 SGHRS and CDR2 YFSETQ. With 0 bases removed from V and 0 bases from J, the gap between germline ends came to 10 bases. As DNA, the CDR3 is TGCGCCAGCAGCTTGGTGGTAGCCGACTCCTACAATGAGCAGTTCTTC. It specifies CASSLVVADSYNEQFF.

V gene TRBV6-6 combines with J gene TRBJ2-7; D is possibly TRBD1 (6 bases). CDR1 MNHNY and CDR2 SVGAGI come from the germline V gene (reference sequence). The CDR3 extends over 14 amino acids. With 4 bases removed from V and 7 bases from J, the gap between germline ends came to 17 bases. The CDR3 protein is CASSSPRDMREQYF. DNA of the CDR3: TGTGCCAGCAGTTCACCTCGGGACATGAGGGAGCAGTACTTC.

This clone showed up just once. The rearrangement links TRBV18 to TRBJ2-5; TRBD2 agrees at 15 bases. The CDR3 spans 16 residues. Germline V gene sequence: CDR1 KGHSH, CDR2 LQKENI. V lost 3 bases, J lost 5 bases, and 4 bases stayed unmatched. CDR3 amino acids: CASSPGTSGRRETQYF. In DNA, the CDR3 is TGTGCCAGCTCACCCGGGACTAGCGGGAGGCGGGAGACCCAGTACTTC.

The chain employs TRBV11-3 and TRBJ2-1, with D hard to call. Germline V gene sequence: CDR1 SGHNT, CDR2 YENEEA. The CDR3 sequence is 12 residues long. Between the trimmed V and J ends, which lost 5 bases and 6 bases, there was a span of 8 bases. The chain's CDR3 is CASSHHTNEQFF. The CDR3 DNA follows: TGTGCCAGCAGCCACCATACCAATGAGCAGTTCTTC.

The chain recombines TRBV7-7 with TRBJ2-5; 8 bases line up with TRBD2. The V gene end was trimmed by 5 bases and the J gene end by 3 bases; junction bases not matched to a gene: 2. Per the germline V gene, CDR1 is SSHAT and CDR2 is FNYEAQ (reference sequence). The CDR3 length is 13 residues. In nucleotides, the CDR3 is TGTGCCAGCAGCCTGGGACTAGAAGAGACCCAGTACTTC. It codes for CASSLGLEETQYF.

V is TRBV28 and J is TRBJ2-3, with unresolved D. The CDR3 length is 12 residues. Deletions cut 5 bases from V and 1 base from J, with 4 bases between. Germline V lookup: CDR1 MDHEN, CDR2 SYDVKM. CDR3 in DNA: TGTGCCAGCAGTCTCCGCACAGATACGCAGTATTTT. Protein sequence: CASSLRTDTQYF.